The text below deals with one T cell receptor (beta chain). No antigen is known for it. TCR beta VDJ and CDR3 profiles were obtained from a genomic DNA template. Via MiXCR, TCRdb re-called the reads, giving one row per CDR3 protein. The sample lists about 58,000 distinct CDR3 sequences, approximately 52% occurring once. All patients picked for sequencing had shown, by flow cytometry, an expansion of CD8+CD57+ cells. This entry comes from a study of CD8+CD57+ T cells in acquired aplastic anemia. Points from the study as a whole: CD8+ Simpson's diversity showed no significant patient-control difference.

This CDR3 comprises 14 residues. The germline V and J ends were trimmed by 0 bases and 3 bases, with 9 bases remaining between them. The sequenced sample was sorted CD4+, CD8+, or CD8+CD57+ T cells (not recorded which) from PBMCs. The chain is built from TRBV12-3 or TRBV12-4 and TRBJ2-7; a weak D match, TRBD2 (5 bases). This TCR derives from a human donor with aplastic anemia. The CDR3 DNA is TGTGCCAGCAGTTTAGCCCCGGCGGGCTACGAGCAGTACTTC. It is translated as CASSLAPAGYEQYF.